One sample yielded the 25 T cell receptor beta chains listed below, sequenced in a study of regulatory T cells in long-lasting Graves disease. Building the TCR beta libraries relied on iRepertoire HTBI primers, and CDR3 regions underwent Arm-PCR. TCRdb redid the calling of the multiplex PCR reads with MiXCR, one entry per CDR3 protein. Counted here are about 460,000 distinct CDR3 sequences, 20% to 25% occurring once; the ten biggest clones make up 10% to 15%. The time point is: persistent/refractory GD, antithyroid drugs over 5 years with positive TRAb. The authors made the TCR library using RNA they extracted from PBMCs. Sequencing was performed on peripheral blood mononuclear cells (PBMCs), taken when the disease was refractory, from a patient treated with antithyroid drugs. The receptors originated from a female donor with Graves disease.

This clonotype was recorded at least ten times. V usage is TRBV20-1 and J usage is TRBJ1-4; the match to TRBD1 covers 7 bases. J gave up 9 bases and V 6 bases, and 4 bases lay outside the gene matches. This CDR3 spans 11 amino acids. Germline CDR1 and CDR2: DFQATT and SNEGSKA (reference sequence). CDR3: CSAPTGQKLFF. The CDR3 DNA sequence: TGCAGTGCACCGACAGGGCAAAAACTGTTTTTT.

This clonotype showed up many times. The chain employs TRBV2 and TRBJ1-5, with TRBD1 as a possible D gene (6 bases). The CDR3 runs 14 residues. V lost 4 bases and J 3 bases, leaving 10 bases between the germline ends. Germline CDR1 reads SNHLY; CDR2 reads FYNNEI. DNA for the CDR3: TGTGCCAGCAGTGGACAGGCCCCCAATCAGCCCCAGCATTTT. Translation gives CASSGQAPNQPQHF.

This clonotype turned up a few times. V gene TRBV19 combines with J gene TRBJ1-2, with 7 nucleotides matching TRBD1. CDR3 length: 14 residues. The trim removed 5 bases at V and 11 bases at J, leaving 14 bases unmatched. Looked up from germline, CDR1 is LNHDA and CDR2 is SQIVND (reference sequence). The DNA of the CDR3 is TGTGCCAGTAGTCGATTAGAAAGGACAGGCGCTTACACCTTC. Translation gives CASSRLERTGAYTF.

V and J are TRBV12-3 or TRBV12-4 and TRBJ1-6; no definite D call. This CDR3 is 16 amino acids long. Between the trimmed V and J ends, which lost 8 bases and 1 base, there was a span of 15 bases. This CDR3 is CASSPSMGSYNSPLHF. In nucleotides, the CDR3 is TGTGCCAGCTCACCCTCCATGGGTTCCTATAATTCACCCCTCCACTTT.

Ten or more counts support this clonotype. The chain has TRBV6-1 and TRBJ2-5; 10 nucleotides match TRBD2. Germline assignment: CDR1 MNHNS and CDR2 SASEGT. V lost 6 bases, J lost 0 bases, and 7 bases stayed unmatched. This CDR3 region has 16 residues. CDR3 sequence reads: CASSLGLAAYQETQYF. CDR3 sequence (DNA): TGTGCCAGCAGCCTCGGACTAGCGGCGTACCAAGAGACCCAGTACTTC.

Worth noting for this clonotype: This may stem from a read error, because a much larger clone lies one nucleotide away. The final CDR3 position lacks the conserved phenylalanine or tryptophan, pointing to a likely read error. Here the CDR3 DNA reads TGTGCCAGCTCAGCACAGGGCGGTAATGGCTACACCTCC. This translates into CASSAQGGNGYTS. The V call is TRBV11-2, the J call TRBJ1-2; D perhaps matches TRBD1 (6 bases). The CDR3 has 13 amino acids. CDR1 and CDR2 from the germline V gene are SGHAT and FQNNGV. The V end lost 8 bases, the J end lost 6 bases, and 16 bases lay between the germline ends.

This clonotype has ten or more counts. CDR3 loop: CASSLAPSKGEKLFF. The CDR3 nucleotides are TGTGCCAGCAGCTTAGCTCCCTCCAAGGGAGAAAAACTGTTTTTT. This sequence joins TRBV7-2 and TRBJ1-4; D call uncertain. Germline assignment: CDR1 SGHTA and CDR2 FQGNSA. The germline V and J ends were trimmed by 0 bases and 8 bases, with 13 bases remaining between them. The CDR3 totals 15 residues.

This sequence joins TRBV6-1 and TRBJ1-5; D is uncertain. This CDR3 has 18 residues. Germline V CDR1 and CDR2: MNHNS, SASEGT. The ends were cut back, 6 bases at V and 5 bases at J, with 26 bases in the middle. The CDR3 sequence is CASSEFWADGLGHQPQHF. CDR3 sequence (DNA): TGTGCCAGCAGCGAGTTCTGGGCGGATGGATTAGGGCATCAGCCCCAGCATTTT.

The chain uses TRBV7-3 and TRBJ1-1; no clear D. Germline V gene data show CDR1 as SGHTA and CDR2 as FQGTGA. This CDR3 has 12 amino acids. The V end was cut by 8 bases, the J end by 1 base, with 8 bases between. The CDR3: CASEQTNTEAFF. The CDR3 coding sequence is TGTGCCAGCGAACAGACGAACACTGAAGCTTTCTTT.

The sample holds a few counts of this clonotype. This sequence joins TRBV11-2 and TRBJ2-7, with D tentatively TRBD1 (5 bases). This CDR3 spans 13 amino acids. The V and J ends lost 3 bases and 6 bases respectively, with 12 bases between them. Germline-derived CDR1 and CDR2 are SGHAT and FQNNGV. DNA for the CDR3: TGTGCCAGCAGCTTTTCAGGGATTCGCGAGCAGTACTTC. Translated, it gives CASSFSGIREQYF.

This chain uses TRBV11-2 with TRBJ1-5, with a tentative D call TRBD1 (5 bases). This CDR3 comprises 15 residues. Trimming left V 2 bases short and J 4 bases short, with 12 bases between. Germline CDR1 is SGHAT and CDR2 is FQNNGV. CDR3 region: CASSLRTLGNQPQHF. The DNA of the CDR3 is TGTGCCAGCAGCTTACGGACATTGGGGAATCAGCCCCAGCATTTT.

This clonotype was observed many times. The V call is TRBV12-5, the J call TRBJ1-1; TRBD1 is a possible D gene (5 bases). From germline, CDR1 is LGHNT and CDR2 FRNRAP. Trimming cost V 6 bases and J 1 base, with 12 bases left between them. CDR3 length: 14 amino acids. The CDR3 here is CASGSGLRNTEAFF. The CDR3 DNA reads TGTGCTAGTGGATCGGGACTCAGGAACACTGAAGCTTTCTTT.

In this sample, this clonotype turned up many times. The chain recombines TRBV6-1 with TRBJ2-7; D perhaps matches TRBD2 (5 bases). V was cut by 8 bases and J by 2 bases, with 16 bases left in between. The germline CDR1 and CDR2 sequences are MNHNS and SASEGT. The CDR3 has 14 amino acids. The CDR3 nucleotides are TGTGCCAGCGGGGAGCCCGACGGAACCTACGAGCAGTACTTC. Translating it yields CASGEPDGTYEQYF.

The chain carries TRBV28 and TRBJ1-4, with TRBD1 matching 11 bases. Germline-derived CDR1 and CDR2 are MDHEN and SYDVKM. The junction had 3 bases not matched to a gene; V was cut back by 2 bases and J by 7 bases. The CDR3 spans 15 residues. The CDR3 region has the DNA TGTGCCAGCAGTTTAACCGGGACAGGGGGTGAAAAACTGTTTTTT. It specifies CASSLTGTGGEKLFF.

This clonotype was counted at least ten times. V and J are TRBV28 and TRBJ2-2; weak D call: TRBD1 (6 bases). The V gene lost 3 bases and the J gene lost 6 bases, with 17 bases spanning the gap. The CDR3 is 16 amino acids. Germline CDR1 is MDHEN and CDR2 is SYDVKM. DNA of the CDR3: TGTGCCAGCAGTTTCGCGCTCAGGGGCAAGGCCGGGGAGCTGTTTTTT. Protein sequence: CASSFALRGKAGELFF.

This clonotype was recorded at least ten times. The V call is TRBV6-2 or TRBV6-3, the J call TRBJ1-2; D unclear. The ends were cut back, 8 bases at V and 8 bases at J, with 21 bases in the middle. Germline V gene data show CDR1 as MNHEY and CDR2 as SVGEGT. There are 14 residues in the CDR3. The CDR3 nucleotides read TGTGCCAGCGGAGAGGTAGTCTTGGACGGGGGCTACACCTTC. Translating it yields CASGEVVLDGGYTF.

J is TRBJ1-2 and V is TRBV7-9; D gene unclear. The V end was cut by 5 bases, the J end by 6 bases, with 7 bases between. Germline-derived CDR1 and CDR2 are SEHNR and FQNEAQ (reference sequence). This CDR3 has 11 residues. CDR3 bases: TGTGCCAGCAGCCCGTTAGATGGCTACACCTTC. This gives the protein CASSPLDGYTF.

The sample holds many counts of this clonotype. V is TRBV12-3 or TRBV12-4 and J is TRBJ1-6; D remains ambiguous. CDR3 length: 14 residues. Trimming took 3 bases from V and 7 from J, leaving 10 bases between them. The CDR3 DNA is TGTGCCAGCAGTTTCGGGGATACCAATTCACCCCTCCACTTT. Amino acids: CASSFGDTNSPLHF.

This clonotype came up a few times. CDR3 nucleotides: TGTGCCTGGAGTCAGGGGGCTGGTGGCTACACCTTC. Translation gives CAWSQGAGGYTF. V is TRBV30 and J is TRBJ1-2; 8 bases match TRBD1. There are 12 residues in the CDR3. The V and J ends lost 2 bases and 7 bases, in that order; junction bases with no gene match: 3. The V gene's germline CDR1 is GTSNPN and CDR2 SVGIG (reference sequence). Drawing the rest from reference TRBV30 and TRBJ1-2, the complete variable domain is SQTIHQWPATLVQPVGSPLSLECTVEGTSNPNLYWYRQAAGRGLQLLFYSVGIGQISSEVPQNLSASRPQDRQFILSSKKLLLSDSGFYLCAWSQGAGGYTFGSGTRLTVV.

This clonotype was seen repeatedly, ten times or more. J is TRBJ2-7 and V is TRBV27, with 8 bases fitting TRBD1. The ends lost 5 bases at V and 0 bases at J; junction bases unmatched: 9. The CDR3 is 16 residues long. Germline values: CDR1 MNHEY, CDR2 SMNVEV (reference sequence). The CDR3 here is CASSRDQGASSYEQYF. In DNA, the CDR3 is TGTGCCAGCAGTCGCGACCAGGGGGCGAGCTCCTACGAGCAGTACTTC.

The chain has TRBV18 and TRBJ1-1; unclear D gene. This CDR3 region has 13 residues. CDR1 and CDR2 from the germline V gene are KGHSH and LQKENI. V dropped 3 bases and J dropped 4 bases, with 9 bases sitting between them. DNA for the CDR3: TGTGCCAGCTCACCGGGGAGGAGCACTGAAGCTTTCTTT. It specifies CASSPGRSTEAFF.

A word on this clonotype: An end of the junction differs from the germline gene, which may be a read error. The chain combines TRBV3-1 with TRBJ1-4; 11 nucleotides agree with TRBD1. The CDR3 totals 18 residues. CDR1 is LGHDT and CDR2 is YNNKEL in the germline V gene (reference sequence). Written as DNA, the CDR3 is TGTGCCAGCAGCCAACCTTTCCGGGACAGGGGGTTATATGAAAAACCGTTTTTT. It codes for CASSQPFRDRGLYEKPFF.

This clonotype was counted between two and nine times. The chain is built from TRBV5-1 and TRBJ2-7; D not resolved. CDR1 SGHRS and CDR2 YFSETQ come from the germline V gene. This CDR3 comprises 14 residues. The V end was cut by 2 bases, the J end by 9 bases, with 18 bases between. CDR3 DNA: TGCGCCAGCAGCTTAGCGAACATGGGGTCCGGGCAGTACTTC. It codes for CASSLANMGSGQYF. Combining the CDR3 with reference TRBV5-1 and TRBJ2-7 gives the whole variable domain KAGVTQTPRYLIKTRGQQVTLSCSPISGHRSVSWYQQTPGQGLQFLFEYFSETQRNKGNFPGRFSGRQFSNSRSEMNVSTLELGDSALYLCASSLANMGSGQYFGPGTRLTVT.

Many counts were recorded for this clonotype. This chain uses TRBV7-3 with TRBJ2-7; TRBD1 matches 10 bases. Unmatched junction bases numbered 4, after V lost 5 bases and J lost 6 bases. The CDR3 consists of 13 residues. From germline, CDR1 is SGHTA and CDR2 FQGTGA. The chain's CDR3 is CASSIGTGVEQYF. The DNA of the CDR3 is TGTGCCAGCAGCATCGGGACAGGGGTCGAGCAGTACTTC.

This clonotype was counted a few times. The rearrangement joins TRBV29-1 to TRBJ2-2, with D perhaps TRBD1 (7 bases). The CDR3 totals 12 residues. Germline CDR1 and CDR2: SQVTM and ANQGSEA. The germline V and J ends were trimmed by 8 bases and 7 bases, with 14 bases remaining between them. In nucleotides, the CDR3 is TGCAGCTTGGAGGGGGCGGGCGGGGAGCTGTTTTTT. It is translated as CSLEGAGGELFF.